The rows below give T cell receptor beta chains drawn from one sample of a study of shared clonotypes between healthy human individuals. Libraries were prepared by immunoSEQ multiplex PCR; TCRdb keeps only in-frame clonotypes and omits some of them. Altogether nearly 2 million clones are present, 85% to 95% being singletons, with the ten largest covering 1.2%. What was sequenced was naive CD8+ T cells sorted from blood. These receptor sequences come from a man aged 18 to 30 in good health. Each CDR3 is given with its conserved first and last residue. D genes are given only for firm matches. Clone size is given for some rows only: seen once, a few or many times, or a class if the clone is expanded.

v_call	j_call	d_call	clone_size	cdr3_nt	cdr3_aa
TRBV6-5	TRBJ1-2	TRBD1	.	TGTGCCAGCAGTTACCAGGGGGCGGACTATGGCTACACCTTC	CASSYQGADYGYTF
TRBV5-1	TRBJ2-7	.	few	TGCGCCAGCAGCTTGGGGACCGTCTACGAGCAGTACTTC	CASSLGTVYEQYF
TRBV5-4	TRBJ2-7	.	few	TGTGCCAGCAGCTTCGGTCGTTCGACCTCCTACGAGCAGTACTTC	CASSFGRSTSYEQYF
TRBV5-4	TRBJ2-1	.	.	TGTGCCAGCAGCTTGGCCAGGGAGGGGGCGGCGAATGAGCAGTTCTTC	CASSLAREGAANEQFF
TRBV9	TRBJ2-7	TRBD2	once	TGTGCCAGCAGCGTAGCGTCCGGGCCGACTAGCGCCGAGCAGTACTTC	CASSVASGPTSAEQYF
TRBV19	TRBJ2-7	.	.	TGTGCCAGTAGTATAGGGCAGGGTTCCTACGAGCAGTACTTC	CASSIGQGSYEQYF
TRBV10-2	TRBJ2-1	.	.	TGCGCCAGCAGTGAGAGCGGGCCTTTGCGGAATGAGCAGTTCTTC	CASSESGPLRNEQFF
TRBV5-6	TRBJ1-2	TRBD1	.	TGTGCCAGCAGCCAGTTACAGGGGTCACACTATGGCTACACCTTC	CASSQLQGSHYGYTF
TRBV6-1	TRBJ1-1	TRBD1	.	TGTGCCAGCTTTCGGCCGGGACAGGGGGCCACTGAAGCTTTCTTT	CASFRPGQGATEAFF
TRBV7-6	TRBJ2-3	.	.	TGTGCCAGCAGCTTAGAGGCCCGTATAGAGGTAGATACGCAGTATTTT	CASSLEARIEVDTQYF
TRBV27	TRBJ2-5	TRBD2	.	TGTGCCAGCAGTTTACAGCGGGAGGGCCGGGGGGAGACCCAGTACTTC	CASSLQREGRGETQYF
TRBV10-3	TRBJ2-7	TRBD2	.	TGTGCCATCAGTGAGTCGAATAGCGGGCTATCCTACGAGCAGTACTTC	CAISESNSGLSYEQYF
TRBV25-1	TRBJ1-4	.	.	TGTGCCAGCAGTGAATCGGGCTCCCTTGCTACTAATGAAAAACTGTTTTTT	CASSESGSLATNEKLFF
TRBV6-1	TRBJ2-2	.	.	TGTGCCAGCAGTGAGTACACCCTGGAGCTGTTTTTT	CASSEYTLELFF
TRBV5-6	TRBJ1-2	.	.	TGTGCCAGCAGCCTGACAGGCACCCCCCAGGGCTACACCTTC	CASSLTGTPQGYTF
TRBV4-1	TRBJ1-1	TRBD1	.	TGCGCCAGCAGCCCCTTAAACAGGGGGGACACTGAAGCTTTCTTT	CASSPLNRGDTEAFF
TRBV13	TRBJ1-1	TRBD1	.	TGTGCCAGCAGCTTAGGCGGGGAGGGGGCAGACACTGAAGCTTTCTTT	CASSLGGEGADTEAFF
TRBV7-9	TRBJ2-7	.	.	TGTGCCAGCAGCTTCGGGCCCGACCTAGGGGACGAGCAGTACTTC	CASSFGPDLGDEQYF
TRBV4-3	TRBJ2-7	TRBD1	.	TGCGCCAGCAGCCAAGCTACTGGGCAGGGGGTCTACGAGCAGTACTTC	CASSQATGQGVYEQYF